This is a list of T cell receptor beta chains from one sample in a study of radiotherapy plus CTLA-4 blockade in lung cancer. Generated by immunoSEQ multiplex PCR, the TCRdb table keeps only in-frame clones and is missing some. Of about 97,000 clones listed, under 85% were seen once; the top ten hold 2.8%. The sequences come from peripheral blood, collected from a patient treated with radiotherapy plus ipilimumab. All receptors come from a human donor with non-small cell lung cancer who had a partial response to radiotherapy plus ipilimumab. Some clones in this sample may be carry-over from other donors' samples. Both conserved end residues are part of each CDR3. The D gene is left open where the match is weak. Clone size is shown for a subset of rows, as once, few, many or a class of expanded clone.

abundance	v_gene	j_gene	d_gene	CDR3aa	CDR3nt
NA	TRBV5-1	TRBJ2-3	TRBD2	CASSSRRGFTDTQYF	TGCGCCAGCAGCTCGCGGCGGGGGTTCACAGATACGCAGTATTTT
NA	TRBV5-1	TRBJ1-2	NA	CASSGGATNYGYTF	TGCGCCAGCAGCGGAGGGGCTACTAACTATGGCTACACCTTC
NA	TRBV4-2	TRBJ1-2	NA	CASSQSLVGGVGYTF	TGTGCCAGCAGCCAAAGCTTAGTCGGGGGAGTTGGCTACACCTTC
NA	TRBV15	TRBJ2-5	TRBD1	CATSSGTGKYQETQYF	TGTGCCACCAGCAGCGGGACAGGAAAGTACCAAGAGACCCAGTACTTC
few	TRBV11-2	TRBJ1-2	NA	CASSSIGGGYGYTF	TGTGCCAGCAGTTCGATCGGGGGGGGGTATGGCTACACCTTC
NA	TRBV7-2	TRBJ2-6	NA	CASSLGGSGANVLTF	TGTGCCAGCAGCTTAGGAGGCTCTGGGGCCAACGTCCTGACTTTC
few	TRBV7-8	TRBJ2-1	TRBD2	CASSLRPTSGLYNEQFF	TGTGCCAGCAGTTTGAGACCGACTAGCGGTTTATACAATGAGCAGTTCTTC
NA	TRBV4-1	TRBJ2-5	NA	CASSQNLGAETQYF	TGCGCCAGCAGCCAGAACCTTGGGGCAGAGACCCAGTACTTC
once	TRBV2	TRBJ2-5	NA	CASSVNSPQETQYF	TGTGCCAGCAGTGTTAACAGCCCTCAAGAGACCCAGTACTTC
NA	TRBV6-9	TRBJ2-1	NA	CATTIGEKSEQFF	TGTGCCACCACAATAGGAGAGAAGAGTGAGCAGTTCTTC
NA	TRBV5-4	TRBJ2-1	TRBD1	CASSTGQGAGYNEQFF	TGTGCCAGCAGCACTGGACAGGGGGCGGGCTACAATGAGCAGTTCTTC
few	TRBV7-9	TRBJ2-5	TRBD1	CASSWGQGQETQYF	TGTGCCAGCAGCTGGGGACAGGGTCAAGAGACCCAGTACTTC
NA	TRBV28	TRBJ1-5	TRBD1	CASLQQGSTTQHF	TGTGCCAGCCTTCAACAGGGGTCCACGACCCAGCATTTT
few	TRBV6-5	TRBJ1-6	NA	CASSLGGAGSPLHF	TGTGCCAGCAGTTTGGGGGGGGCTGGTTCACCCCTCCACTTT
NA	TRBV28	TRBJ1-4	NA	CASSPPRRIEKLFF	TGTGCCAGCAGTCCGCCGAGGAGAATCGAAAAACTGTTTTTT
NA	TRBV30	TRBJ2-5	NA	CAWDQGIADQETQYF	TGTGCCTGGGATCAGGGGATAGCAGACCAAGAGACCCAGTACTTC
NA	TRBV4-3	TRBJ1-4	TRBD1	CASSRRSQTGSNEKLFF	TGCGCCAGCAGCCGCCGATCCCAGACAGGGAGTAATGAAAAACTGTTTTTT
NA	TRBV6-6	TRBJ1-2	TRBD1	CASSPRTGEKYGYTF	TGTGCCAGCAGTCCCCGGACAGGGGAGAAGTATGGCTACACCTTC
NA	TRBV30	TRBJ2-1	TRBD1	CAWDRGLGAAYNEQFF	TGTGCCTGGGACAGGGGGCTCGGAGCGGCGTACAATGAGCAGTTCTTC
NA	TRBV5-1	TRBJ2-5	NA	CASSLGSEGLETQYF	TGCGCCAGCAGCTTGGGGTCAGAGGGTCTAGAGACCCAGTACTTC
NA	TRBV4-3	TRBJ1-5	NA	CASSQDLGRDQPQHF	TGCGCCAGCAGCCAAGATCTTGGGAGAGATCAGCCCCAGCATTTT
NA	TRBV27	TRBJ2-1	TRBD2	CASSLLAGVYNEQFF	TGTGCCAGCAGCCTACTAGCGGGAGTCTACAATGAGCAGTTCTTC
NA	TRBV2	TRBJ1-6	NA	CASREPRGNSYNSPLHF	TGTGCCAGCAGGGAACCTAGGGGGAACTCCTATAATTCACCCCTCCACTTT
NA	TRBV11-3	TRBJ2-1	NA	CASSLVTGPRVGNEQFF	TGTGCCAGCAGCTTAGTCACCGGGCCGAGGGTAGGCAATGAGCAGTTCTTC
NA	TRBV7-2	TRBJ2-5	NA	CASSLGFSAFQETQYF	TGTGCCAGCAGCTTAGGATTTAGCGCATTCCAAGAGACCCAGTACTTC
NA	TRBV6-1	TRBJ1-2	TRBD1	CASSLGQFYGYTF	TGTGCCAGCAGCCTGGGACAGTTCTATGGCTACACCTTC
NA	TRBV25-1	TRBJ2-3	NA	CASSEYGRTGTDTQYF	TGTGCCAGCAGTGAATATGGTAGGACAGGCACAGATACGCAGTATTTT
NA	TRBV2	TRBJ2-3	NA	CASQREITQYF	TGTGCGAGTCAGCGTGAGATAACGCAGTATTTT
NA	TRBV19	TRBJ1-2	NA	CASSMTAPPYGYTF	TGTGCCAGTAGTATGACAGCTCCCCCCTATGGCTACACCTTC
NA	TRBV19	TRBJ2-7	TRBD2	CASSVEAGGVSYEQYF	TGTGCCAGTAGTGTGGAGGCGGGAGGGGTCTCCTACGAGCAGTACTTC